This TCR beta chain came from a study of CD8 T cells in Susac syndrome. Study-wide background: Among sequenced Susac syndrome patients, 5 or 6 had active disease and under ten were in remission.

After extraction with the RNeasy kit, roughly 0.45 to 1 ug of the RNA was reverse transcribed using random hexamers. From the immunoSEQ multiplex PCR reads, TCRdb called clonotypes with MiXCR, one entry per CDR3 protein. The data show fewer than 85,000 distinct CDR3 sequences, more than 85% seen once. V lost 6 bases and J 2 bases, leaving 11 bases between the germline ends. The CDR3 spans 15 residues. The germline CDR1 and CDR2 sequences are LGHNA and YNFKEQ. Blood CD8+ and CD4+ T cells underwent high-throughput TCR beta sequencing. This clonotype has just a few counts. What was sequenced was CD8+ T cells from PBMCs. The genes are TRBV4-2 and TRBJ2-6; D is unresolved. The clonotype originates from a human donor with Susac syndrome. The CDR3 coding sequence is TGTGCCAGCAGTCCAGTGGGGACTGGGGCCAACGTCCTGACTTTC. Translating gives CASSPVGTGANVLTF.